This T cell receptor (beta chain) derives from a study of identifying expanded T cells in peripheral blood. Healthy donors had no documented immune events, such as infections, while sampled. Study-wide results and limits: Across healthy donors, higher total template counts meant significantly greater approximately two-week count variance. Over two and four weeks, about 16 and 19 clones changed, versus roughly 1.1 between replicates.

CDR1 GTSNPN and CDR2 SVGIG come from the germline V gene (reference sequence). The ends lost 1 base at V and 2 bases at J; junction bases unmatched: 9. The CDR3 extends over 16 amino acids. The data were produced by immunoSEQ multiplex PCR, yet TCRdb's version contains in-frame clones alone and is incomplete. This sample carries approximately 86,000 clones, roughly 84% of them seen once, and the ten largest clones take around 4.5%. As for this clone: The antigen remains unidentified.

This TCR came from a person aged 18-70 years in good health. Input material: blood. The rearrangement links TRBV30 to TRBJ1-2, with 8 bases aligning to TRBD1. The CDR3 DNA reads as TGTGCCTGGAGTGAACGGACAGGGATAAACAACTATGGCTACACCTTC. It yields the protein CAWSERTGINNYGYTF.